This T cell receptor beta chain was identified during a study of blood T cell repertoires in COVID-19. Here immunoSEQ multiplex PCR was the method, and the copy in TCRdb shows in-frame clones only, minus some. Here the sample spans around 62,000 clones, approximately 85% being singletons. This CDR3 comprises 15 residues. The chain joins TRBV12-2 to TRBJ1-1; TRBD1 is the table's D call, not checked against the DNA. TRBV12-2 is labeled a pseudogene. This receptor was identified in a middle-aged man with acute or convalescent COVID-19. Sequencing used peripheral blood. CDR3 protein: CASRRNPNRQVPAFF. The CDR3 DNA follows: TGTGCAAGTCGCCGAAACCCGAACCGACAGGTGCCAGCTTTCTTT.